This T cell receptor (beta chain) was recovered during a study of early T cells in non-severe SARS-CoV-2 infection. This clonotype was seen ten or more times. A single record per CDR3 protein comes from TCRdb applying MiXCR to the 5' RACE reads. The sample shows 70,000 to 80,000 distinct CDR3 sequences, under 15% of them seen only once. The source was whole blood, collected at baseline. The TCR was taken from an adult who was a healthcare worker with PCR-confirmed SARS-CoV-2 infection or an uninfected control (not recorded which).

CDR3: CASRRTGELFF. The CDR3 nucleotides read TGTGCCAGCAGGCGGACAGGGGAGCTGTTTTTT. V is TRBV6-2 or TRBV6-3 and J is TRBJ2-2; possible D gene TRBD1, 5 bases. Trimming pared 6 bases from V and 8 bases from J, leaving 7 bases between. Germline V lookup: CDR1 MNHEY, CDR2 SVGEGT. The CDR3 has 11 amino acids.